These T cell receptor beta chains were read from a single sample in a study of human T cells and chemical hapten exposure. One entry per CDR3 protein results from TCRdb running MiXCR on the RACE reads. This sample has about 83,000 distinct CDR3 sequences, with about 6.8% found just once. The specimen comprised whole blood, sampled in connection with sensitization to the hapten diphenylcyclopropenone (DPC). The receptors shown here come from a woman aged 30 to 39 with alopecia areata. Some clones in this sample may be carry-over from other donors' samples. Each CDR3 is given with its conserved first and last residue. The D gene is left open where the match is weak. Not all rows give a size; the values are once, few, many and, for expanded clones, a class.

NA	TRBV19	NA	TRBJ1-1	TGTGCCAGGGCCGGTGGGGCTTTCTTT	CARAGGAFF
NA	TRBV11-2	many	TRBJ1-2	TGTGCCAGCAGCTCCGGACAGAAGAAATATGGCTACACCTTC	CASSSGQKKYGYTF
NA	TRBV12-3/TRBV12-4	few	TRBJ1-3	TGTGCCAGCAACAGGGTAATTGAAAACACCATATATTTT	CASNRVIENTIYF
TRBD1	TRBV7-2	many	TRBJ1-2	TGTGCCAGCAGCTTGGCATCGCCGGGACAGACCTATGGCTACACCTTC	CASSLASPGQTYGYTF
TRBD2	TRBV12-3/TRBV12-4	few	TRBJ2-7	TGTGCCAGCAGGGGAGCGGCGGGGGGGCCGGGCGAGCAGTACTTC	CASRGAAGGPGEQYF
TRBD1	TRBV5-1	many	TRBJ1-5	TGCGCCAGCAGCTTGGGGGACAGGGGTAATCAGCCCCAGCATTTT	CASSLGDRGNQPQHF
TRBD1	TRBV9	many	TRBJ2-3	TGTGCCAGCAGCCCCCAAGGACAGGGCACAGATACGCAGTATTTT	CASSPQGQGTDTQYF
TRBD1	TRBV5-6	NA	TRBJ1-2	TGTGCCAGCAGCCAGCGGGACAGGGAATTGAGTGGCTACACCTTC	CASSQRDRELSGYTF
TRBD2	TRBV5-4	few	TRBJ2-2	TGTGCCAGCAGCCCCAAGGGGTGGCGGGGGGCCCTCACCGGGGAGCTGTTTTTT	CASSPKGWRGALTGELFF
NA	TRBV5-1	many	TRBJ2-7	TGCGCCAGCAGCTTGTGGGGCCAGGAGGGGAACGAGCAGTACTTC	CASSLWGQEGNEQYF
NA	TRBV6-5	many	TRBJ1-1	TGTGCCAGCACTAGGGGGGTGAACACTGAAGCTTTCTTT	CASTRGVNTEAFF
NA	TRBV7-3	few	TRBJ1-6	TGTGCCAGCAGATCCTCTGAACAGGTCTATAATTCACCCCTCCACTTT	CASRSSEQVYNSPLHF
NA	TRBV7-9	few	TRBJ2-3	TGTGCCAGCAGCCTAGCCGCAAACTCCATCACAGATACGCAGTATTTT	CASSLAANSITDTQYF
NA	TRBV7-8	many	TRBJ2-7	TGTGCCAGCCTCCGCTGGGGGTACGAGCAGTACTTC	CASLRWGYEQYF
NA	TRBV3-1	few	TRBJ2-7	TGTGCCACCCAAGAGGTGGGCGGCTACGAGCAGTACTTC	CATQEVGGYEQYF
NA	TRBV30	NA	TRBJ1-1	TGTGCCTGGAGGAACAATGGGACCCAGAACACTGAAGCTTTCTTT	CAWRNNGTQNTEAFF
NA	TRBV27	few	TRBJ2-3	TGTGCCAGCGGGGACACATTAGTCAAGGATACGCAGTATTTT	CASGDTLVKDTQYF
TRBD2	TRBV7-2	many	TRBJ2-5	TGTGCCAGCAGCAAAACCGGGACTAGCGGAGAGACCCAGTACTTC	CASSKTGTSGETQYF
TRBD1	TRBV29-1	many	TRBJ1-4	TGCAGCGTTGCAGGGGGGGTGAGTGAAAAACTGTTTTTT	CSVAGGVSEKLFF
NA	TRBV18	few	TRBJ2-5	TGTGCCAGCTCCCCCTCATTAGATGAGACCCAGTACTTC	CASSPSLDETQYF
NA	TRBV12-3/TRBV12-4	many	TRBJ1-4	TGTGCCAGCAGGACAAGCGGGAGTAATGAAAAACTGTTTTTT	CASRTSGSNEKLFF
TRBD2	TRBV5-6	NA	TRBJ2-5	TGTGCCAGCAGTAGCGGGGGGCAAGAGACCCAGTACTTC	CASSSGGQETQYF
NA	TRBV20-1	many	TRBJ2-7	TGCAGTGCCCGGGACTCAAGGAGCTCCTACGAGCAGTACTTC	CSARDSRSSYEQYF
NA	TRBV12-3/TRBV12-4	NA	TRBJ1-2	TGTGCCAGCAGTTTGAGAAGAGGTCACGGCTACACCTTC	CASSLRRGHGYTF
NA	TRBV24-1	NA	TRBJ1-1	TGTGCCACCAGTGATGCTCCGACCCTCCGGGGGTTGAACACTGAAGCTTTCTTT	CATSDAPTLRGLNTEAFF
NA	TRBV12-3/TRBV12-4	many	TRBJ2-5	TGTGCCAGCAGTTTCACCGCAACCCAAGAGACCCAGTACTTC	CASSFTATQETQYF
NA	TRBV20-1	many	TRBJ2-5	TGCAGTGCTAGTCCGGGAACTGGGGGAGAGACCCAGTACTTC	CSASPGTGGETQYF
NA	TRBV7-2	few	TRBJ1-3	TGTGCCAGCAAACCGGGGGACTCTGGAAACACCATATATTTT	CASKPGDSGNTIYF
TRBD1	TRBV20-1	many	TRBJ2-3	TGCAGTGCTATGGGACAGACTAGCACAGATACGCAGTATTTT	CSAMGQTSTDTQYF
TRBD2	TRBV6-2/TRBV6-3	few	TRBJ2-3	TGTGCCAGCAGCCCTACTAGCGGGGGGGCCGATACGCAGTATTTT	CASSPTSGGADTQYF
NA	TRBV7-9	NA	TRBJ2-1	TGTGCCAGCAGCCTTAGAGCGGATGAGCAGTTCTTC	CASSLRADEQFF
NA	TRBV15	many	TRBJ1-1	TGTGCCACCAGCAGAGAACGTGGGGACACTGAAGCTTTCTTT	CATSRERGDTEAFF
NA	TRBV21-1	many	TRBJ1-1	TGTGCCAGCAGAAGGCAAGGGAAAGAAGCTTTCTTT	CASRRQGKEAFF
TRBD1	TRBV12-3/TRBV12-4	many	TRBJ2-7	TGTGCCAGCGGGGGGACAGGTTCCTACGAGCAGTACTTC	CASGGTGSYEQYF
NA	TRBV2	NA	TRBJ1-5	TGTGCCAGCAGTGAGGAGGGAACCAGCAATCAGCCCCAGCATTTT	CASSEEGTSNQPQHF
NA	TRBV5-4	many	TRBJ2-3	TGTGCCAGCAGGGTCACGCTCACAGATACGCAGTATTTT	CASRVTLTDTQYF
TRBD2	TRBV5-4	many	TRBJ2-5	TGTGCCAGCAGGACTAGCGGGGGGAAGTACCAAGAGACCCAGTACTTC	CASRTSGGKYQETQYF
NA	TRBV27	few	TRBJ1-4	TGTGCCACCCGACGCTTTAATAATGAAAAACTGTTTTTT	CATRRFNNEKLFF
TRBD1	TRBV6-6	many	TRBJ2-7	TGTGCCAGCAGTTACAGGACAGGGTGGTCGGGCGAGCAGTACTTC	CASSYRTGWSGEQYF
TRBD1	TRBV27	many	TRBJ1-1	TGTGCCACCAAGGACAGGGGAGGGCATCGGAGCACTGAAGCTTTCTTT	CATKDRGGHRSTEAFF
NA	TRBV20-1	many	TRBJ1-1	TGCAGTGCTAGAGATCGGTCAGACACTGAAGCTTTCTTT	CSARDRSDTEAFF